A single sample is the source of the 11 T cell receptor beta chains below, sequenced in a study of cytomegalovirus exposure and HLA in healthy donors. The PCR used 60 Vbeta and 13 Jbeta primers. Sequencing was performed with immunoSEQ multiplex PCR; in TCRdb, only in-frame clones are kept and a portion is missing. In the table there are 90,000 to 120,000 clones, more than 75% of which are singletons. The sample taken for sequencing was PBMCs. The receptors stem from a young man in good health and CMV-seropositive.

The chain carries TRBV21-1 and TRBJ2-6; the D call TRBD1 from the table was never checked on the DNA. TRBV21-1 is a pseudogene. This CDR3 has 17 residues. The CDR3, as DNA: TGTGCCAGCAGCTCCCGACAGGGCTGTCCCGGGGCCAACGTCCTGACTTTC. Its protein is CASSSRQGCPGANVLTF.

CDR3 protein: CASSSTGREQFF. The DNA of the CDR3 is TGTGCCAGCAGCTCAACAGGCCGTGAGCAGTTCTTC. The chain uses TRBV7-6 and TRBJ2-1, with D possibly being TRBD1 (5 bases). The germline gives CDR1 SGHVS, CDR2 FNYEAQ. The CDR3 extends over 12 amino acids. V lost 4 bases and J 9 bases, leaving 10 bases between the germline ends.

The chain recombines TRBV7-6 with TRBJ2-3; 9 bases are shared with TRBD2. Germline loops: CDR1 SGHVS, CDR2 FNYEAQ. CDR3 length equals 16 residues. The V segment lost 2 bases and the J segment 5 bases; nucleotides outside the gene matches: 8. The CDR3, as DNA: TGTGCCAGCAGCTTATTCGGCGGGGGGGTGAGAGATACGCAGTATTTT. Its protein product is CASSLFGGGVRDTQYF.

This chain joins TRBV9 and TRBJ1-1; no clear D. The CDR3 has 14 residues. Germline V gene lookup returns CDR1 SGDLS and CDR2 YYNGEE. V was trimmed by 0 bases and J by 1 base, leaving 7 bases between them. The CDR3 nucleotides read TGTGCCAGCAGCGTAGAGGCAGGGAACACTGAAGCTTTCTTT. Translating gives CASSVEAGNTEAFF.

The rearrangement links TRBV27 to TRBJ1-5; D ambiguous. Germline lookup yields CDR1 MNHEY and CDR2 SMNVEV (reference sequence). This CDR3 region has 13 residues. V was clipped by 2 bases and J by 4 bases, with 6 bases between them. The CDR3: CASSLNGNQPQHF. The DNA of the CDR3 is TGTGCCAGCAGTTTAAACGGGAATCAGCCCCAGCATTTT.

The chain links TRBV6-1 to TRBJ1-2; tentative D call: TRBD1 (5 bases). Trimming stripped 7 bases from V and 7 bases from J, with 10 bases between. CDR3 length: 11 residues. From germline, CDR1 is MNHNS and CDR2 SASEGT. The DNA for the CDR3 is TGTGCCAGCACAGGGTTAGTTGGCTACACCTTC. This translates into CASTGLVGYTF.

The rearrangement links TRBV5-6 to TRBJ2-7, with D possibly being TRBD2 (6 bases). The germline CDR1 and CDR2 sequences are SGHDT and YYEEEE. Trimming took 4 bases from V and 11 from J, leaving 13 bases between them. The CDR3 has 11 amino acids. CDR3 protein: CASSAGLGEYF. The CDR3 DNA sequence: TGTGCCAGCAGCGCGGGACTGGGGGAGTACTTC.

CDR3 sequence (DNA): TGTGCCAGCAGATCGGGACAGTCGAACACTGAAGCTTTCTTT. It encodes CASRSGQSNTEAFF. This sequence joins TRBV2 and TRBJ1-1, with TRBD1 matching 7 bases. V trimming: 6 bases; J trimming: 1 base; junction bases outside the gene matches: 5. The CDR3 extends over 14 amino acids. Germline V CDR1 and CDR2: SNHLY, FYNNEI.

J is TRBJ2-7 and V is TRBV28; 14 bases align to TRBD2. Germline V gene lookup returns CDR1 MDHEN and CDR2 SYDVKM. V lost 4 bases, J lost 4 bases, and 3 bases stayed unmatched. The CDR3 covers 15 residues. CDR3 region: CASSSGTSGGYEQYF. CDR3 nucleotide sequence: TGTGCCAGCAGTTCTGGGACTAGCGGGGGTTACGAGCAGTACTTC.

This clone came up once. V and J are TRBV11-3 and TRBJ2-7, with D possibly being TRBD1 (8 bases). Germline V lookup: CDR1 SGHNT, CDR2 YENEEA. Trimming removed 3 bases at V and 5 bases at J, with 14 bases between. The CDR3 consists of 14 residues. The CDR3 DNA is TGTGCCAGCAGCTTTAGGACAGGGAGGGACGAGCAGTACTTC. Encoded protein: CASSFRTGRDEQYF.

J is TRBJ2-2 and V is TRBV4-1, with 12 nucleotides matching TRBD2. The CDR3 runs 16 residues. Germline V CDR1 and CDR2: MGHRA, YSYEKL. Trimming took 5 bases from V and 7 from J; bases not matched to a gene: 8. CDR3 amino acids: CASSTLAGGVGGELFF. As DNA, the CDR3 is TGCGCCAGCAGCACCCTAGCGGGGGGGGTCGGCGGGGAGCTGTTTTTT.